The rows below give T cell receptor beta chains drawn from one sample of a study of identical twins. TCRdb reprocessed the 5' RACE reads via MiXCR and lists one record per CDR3 protein. The table lists around 100,000 distinct CDR3 sequences, under 6.5% of them singletons. The sequencing sample was made of memory T cells sorted from blood. The receptors come from a woman aged 45-59 years in good health. Each CDR3 is given with its conserved first and last residue. The D gene is left open where the match is weak. Size values are once, few and many counts, or a class for expanded clones, and some rows have none.

clone size	D gene	V gene	J gene	CDR3 protein
many	.	TRBV11-2	TRBJ2-1	CASSRPGSYNEQFF
many	.	TRBV29-1	TRBJ2-3	CSVHKVADTQYF
many	.	TRBV3-1	TRBJ2-3	CASSALRSSDTQYF
many	.	TRBV10-2	TRBJ1-4	CASSERVGEKLFF
medium-sized	.	TRBV12-3/TRBV12-4	TRBJ2-3	CASSRLLVGADTQYF
many	.	TRBV10-3	TRBJ2-3	CAIRYRERTDTQYF
many	.	TRBV5-1	TRBJ2-6	CASSAEGGGANVLTF
few	TRBD1	TRBV5-4	TRBJ2-5	CATNDRVETQYF
many	.	TRBV24-1	TRBJ2-1	CATSLSHNEQFF
many	.	TRBV3-1	TRBJ2-1	CASSPISGGFGNEQFF
many	.	TRBV20-1	TRBJ2-3	CSATGLLTDTQYF
few	.	TRBV6-6	TRBJ1-2	CASNYNAGLGYTF
few	TRBD1	TRBV6-6	TRBJ2-7	CAHAQGSYEQYF
many	TRBD2	TRBV2	TRBJ2-7	CASQPGLADYEQYF
many	.	TRBV4-1	TRBJ1-5	CASSQLAHQPQHF
few	.	TRBV4-1	TRBJ1-5	CASSQGHSSNQPQHF
many	TRBD1	TRBV11-2	TRBJ2-1	CASSLVGTGYRNEQFF
.	TRBD2	TRBV18	TRBJ2-5	CASSPSERTSGYRRTQYF
few	TRBD1	TRBV19	TRBJ1-1	CASADRAQAFF
few	.	TRBV7-9	TRBJ2-6	CASSRDGSGANVLTF
many	.	TRBV4-2	TRBJ2-3	CASSPWTAADTQYF
many	.	TRBV3-1	TRBJ2-7	CASSQAGAYPYEQYF
many	.	TRBV6-5	TRBJ2-7	CASSNLRGLTSYEQYF
many	.	TRBV29-1	TRBJ2-5	CSVEDVLKTSRPNLQETQYF
many	TRBD1	TRBV4-1	TRBJ1-1	CASRHGTGKRRDTEAFF
many	.	TRBV3-1	TRBJ2-4	CASSQDPGAENIQYF
few	.	TRBV29-1	TRBJ2-1	CSAQAAYNEQFF
many	.	TRBV4-1	TRBJ1-1	CASSWPRQPRNTEAFF
many	TRBD2	TRBV5-1	TRBJ2-1	CASSPRGLAGLGHNEQFF
many	.	TRBV10-3	TRBJ1-1	CAISDPRARNTEAFF
few	.	TRBV10-3	TRBJ2-5	CAISRGLLNQETQYF
.	.	TRBV5-3	TRBJ2-4	CARSLSQGDIQYF
many	.	TRBV7-6	TRBJ2-2	CASSEGYDGELFF
many	.	TRBV14	TRBJ1-4	CASSPLAGDANEKLFF
many	.	TRBV3-1	TRBJ2-5	CASSLRVQETQYF
.	.	TRBV7-2	TRBJ1-6	CASRISSGVNSPLHF
many	.	TRBV2	TRBJ2-4	CASRRDAGNIQYF
many	.	TRBV20-1	TRBJ2-7	CSASLGEGPYEQYF
many	.	TRBV6-1	TRBJ2-5	CASSGQMGETQYF
few	.	TRBV7-9	TRBJ2-1	CASSLGLFAYNEQFF
many	.	TRBV6-1	TRBJ2-3	CASMWGARATDTQYF